Below are 9 T cell receptor beta chains sequenced from a single sample in a study of T cells in Graves' hyperthyroidism and ophthalmopathy. Using RNA transcripts as the source, TCR beta CDR3 regions were amplified. Primed by the HTBI set, a first-round RT-PCR was run on the TCR CDR3. TCRdb analysed the multiplex PCR reads with MiXCR anew, one entry per CDR3 protein. The repertoire holds fewer than 450,000 distinct CDR3 sequences, with under 20% as singletons. What was sequenced was blood. The source is a man aged 18 to 30 with Graves' ophthalmopathy.

This chain joins TRBV7-3 and TRBJ2-3, with 15 positions matching TRBD2. Germline V lookup: CDR1 SGHTA, CDR2 FQGTGA. The junction had 12 bases not matched to a gene; V was cut back by 5 bases and J by 6 bases. This CDR3 region has 18 residues. This CDR3 reads CASSETGTSGGPGDTQYF. The CDR3 DNA follows: TGTGCCAGCAGCGAAACCGGGACTAGCGGGGGGCCGGGGGATACGCAGTATTTT.

There are a few counts of this clonotype. This chain joins TRBV5-1 and TRBJ2-6, with a tentative D call TRBD1 (5 bases). The CDR3 sequence is 15 residues long. V was clipped by 5 bases and J by 0 bases, with 9 bases between them. The germline gives CDR1 SGHRS, CDR2 YFSETQ. The CDR3 reads CASRPQGSGANVLTF. CDR3 DNA: TGCGCCAGCAGGCCCCAGGGCTCTGGGGCCAACGTCCTGACTTTC.

The chain employs TRBV4-1 and TRBJ2-2; weak D call: TRBD1 (5 bases). The germline V gene has CDR1 MGHRA and CDR2 YSYEKL. Between the trimmed V and J ends, which lost 3 bases and 5 bases, there was a span of 19 bases. This CDR3 has 17 amino acids. As DNA, the CDR3 is TGCGCCAGCAGCCATAGACCAGGGCCGTCGGTGACCGGGGAGCTGTTTTTT. Encoded protein: CASSHRPGPSVTGELFF.

The rearrangement links TRBV20-1 to TRBJ2-1; 8 positions match TRBD2. With 0 bases clipped from V and 5 bases from J, the junction kept 9 bases outside the gene matches. CDR1 DFQATT and CDR2 SNEGSKA come from the germline V gene (reference sequence). The length of the CDR3 is 16 residues. In DNA form, the CDR3 reads TGCAGTGCTAGAGATCGTTACGGGGGGGCCCACAATGAGCAGTTCTTC. Residues: CSARDRYGGAHNEQFF.

This clonotype appeared a single time. The genes are TRBV20-1 and TRBJ2-2; possibly TRBD1 for D (5 bases). V lost 3 bases and J 6 bases, leaving 11 bases between the germline ends. The CDR3 has 13 amino acids. Germline lookup yields CDR1 DFQATT and CDR2 SNEGSKA (reference sequence). CDR3 nucleotide sequence: TGCAGTGCTAGCCAGGGTGAGCCCGGGGAGCTGTTTTTT. This translates into CSASQGEPGELFF.

This clonotype occurred once. This chain joins TRBV6-2 or TRBV6-3 and TRBJ1-2; D gene unclear. The V end lost 2 bases, the J end lost 2 bases, and 18 bases lay between the germline ends. Germline values: CDR1 MNHEY, CDR2 SVGEGT. This CDR3 region has 17 residues. Written as DNA, the CDR3 is TGTGCCAGCAGTTACGGGTCTGATGAGAGTGTGAACTATGGCTACACCTTC. Protein: CASSYGSDESVNYGYTF.

In this sample, this clonotype turned up a few times. This chain links TRBV5-6 with TRBJ2-5; 7 bases are shared with TRBD2. CDR1 is SGHDT and CDR2 is YYEEEE in the germline V gene. V gave up 1 base and J gave up 5 bases; unmatched junction bases: 8. The CDR3 is made up of 15 amino acids. In DNA, the CDR3 is TGTGCCAGCAGCTTGAGCGGGACGTCTGGGGAGACCCAGTACTTC. Translated, it gives CASSLSGTSGETQYF.

This clonotype has at least ten counts. The J gene is TRBJ2-7, the V gene TRBV24-1; 7 nucleotides align to TRBD2. V gave up 4 bases and J gave up 5 bases; unmatched junction bases: 16. Per the germline V gene, CDR1 is KGHDR and CDR2 is SFDVKD. The CDR3 totals 17 residues. The CDR3 region has the DNA TGTGCCACCAGTGACGCTCCGGGGAAACAAGGGAGGGACGAGCAGTACTTC. Its translation is CATSDAPGKQGRDEQYF.

Points on this clonotype: Just one base apart from a much larger clone, this may be a read error. The chain uses TRBV5-1 and TRBJ2-3, with a tentative D call TRBD1 (5 bases). The J call may be incorrect, as the DNA end agrees better with TRBJ1-5. CDR1 SGHRS and CDR2 YFSETQ come from the germline V gene. This CDR3 spans 13 amino acids. The CDR3 bases are TGCGCCACAGCGGGGACGATCACAGATACGCAGCATTTT. It yields the protein CATAGTITDTQHF.